One sample yielded the 27 T cell receptor beta chains listed below, sequenced in a study of T cell responses to AZD1222 COVID-19 vaccine. Only in-frame clones appear in the TCRdb table, and some are missing; sequencing was by immunoSEQ multiplex PCR. This sample has 100,000 to 150,000 clones, with 75% to 90% found just once. Specimen: peripheral blood, collected on day 0 of AZD1222 vaccination. The receptors were gathered from an adult in good health.

This chain connects TRBV9 to TRBJ2-5; 7 nucleotides align to TRBD2. The CDR3 is made up of 14 amino acids. The germline CDR1 and CDR2 sequences are SGDLS and YYNGEE. Trimming removed 4 bases from V and 5 bases from J; junction bases left unmatched: 8. The CDR3, as DNA: TGTGCCAGCAGCTCCGGACTAGGTGGGGAGACCCAGTACTTC. The encoded protein is CASSSGLGGETQYF. Using reference TRBV9 and TRBJ2-5 for the parts outside the CDR3, the full variable domain is DSGVTQTPKHLITATGQRVTLRCSPRSGDLSVYWYQQSLDQGLQFLIQYYNGEERAKGNILERFSAQQFPDLHSELNLSSLELGDSALYFCASSSGLGGETQYFGPGTRLLVL.

The chain employs TRBV6-1 and TRBJ2-3; either TRBD1 or TRBD2 may supply D (5 bases each). The CDR3 runs to 16 residues. Trimming took off 4 bases at V and 4 bases at J, with 18 bases between the two ends. Per germline, CDR1 MNHNS and CDR2 SASEGT. CDR3 nucleotides: TGTGCCAGCAGTGCCTCCCAGGGTTATAGCGCAGATACGCAGTATTTT. It translates to CASSASQGYSADTQYF.

The J gene is TRBJ1-6, the V gene TRBV6-5; possible D gene TRBD1, 6 bases. V lost 10 bases and J 4 bases, leaving 14 bases between the germline ends. Per the germline V gene, CDR1 is MNHEY and CDR2 is SVGAGI. The CDR3 sequence is 14 residues long. The CDR3 nucleotides read TGTGCCACCACACCAAGGGGGTATAATTCACCCCTCCACTTT. It codes for CATTPRGYNSPLHF.

The chain uses TRBV9 and TRBJ2-3; TRBD2 aligns across 10 bases. Unmatched junction bases numbered 4, after V lost 1 base and J lost 2 bases. This CDR3 spans 16 amino acids. Germline V gives CDR1 SGDLS, CDR2 YYNGEE. CDR3 DNA: TGTGCCAGCAGCGTACTAGCGGGGGCTGTCACAGATACGCAGTATTTT. The encoded protein is CASSVLAGAVTDTQYF.

The CDR3: CATNTGTGELFF. As DNA, the CDR3 is TGTGCCACCAACACCGGGACCGGGGAGCTGTTTTTT. This sequence joins TRBV12-3 or TRBV12-4 and TRBJ2-2, with unresolved D. This CDR3 region has 12 residues. The V and J ends lost 10 bases and 5 bases respectively, with 11 bases between them.

The chain uses TRBV6-4 and TRBJ1-6, with D tentatively TRBD1 (5 bases). Trimming removed 7 bases from V and 1 base from J, with 14 bases in between. From germline, CDR1 is MRHNA and CDR2 SNTAGT. The CDR3 is 16 residues long. CDR3 region: CASNQGIGSYNSPLHF. The CDR3, as DNA: TGTGCCAGCAACCAGGGTATAGGGTCCTATAATTCACCCCTCCACTTT.

The chain joins TRBV30 to TRBJ2-1; D gene uncertain. Germline CDR1 GTSNPN, CDR2 SVGIG (reference sequence). The CDR3 sequence is 15 residues long. V was trimmed by 2 bases and J by 8 bases, leaving 19 bases between them. In DNA, the CDR3 is TGTGCCTGGAGTCCCGGCTACCCCCGTAGGGATGAGCAGTTCTTC. Amino acids: CAWSPGYPRRDEQFF.

In nucleotides, the CDR3 is TGTGCCTGGAGTTCTGAGATGAACACTGAAGCTTTCTTT. Its protein is CAWSSEMNTEAFF. The V and J genes are TRBV30 and TRBJ1-1; D unresolved. In germline, CDR1 is GTSNPN, CDR2 SVGIG (reference sequence). This CDR3 comprises 13 residues. V dropped 2 bases and J dropped 0 bases, with 7 bases sitting between them.

This clone was counted once. V usage is TRBV7-2 and J usage is TRBJ2-7, with D perhaps TRBD1 or TRBD2 (8 bases each). The germline V gene has CDR1 SGHTA and CDR2 FQGNSA. The V and J ends lost 3 bases and 0 bases respectively, with 15 bases between them. The CDR3 loop spans 16 amino acids. CDR3 sequence reads: CASSFSGTGLSYEQYF. The CDR3 DNA reads as TGTGCCAGCAGCTTTAGCGGGACAGGCCTCTCCTACGAGCAGTACTTC.

J is TRBJ2-7 and V is TRBV7-9, with D possibly being TRBD2 (6 bases). The CDR3 totals 14 residues. Trimming pared 1 base from V and 5 bases from J, leaving 12 bases between. Germline V gene lookup returns CDR1 SEHNR and CDR2 FQNEAQ (reference sequence). CDR3 DNA: TGTGCCAGCAGCTTAGACGGAGGGATCCACGAGCAGTACTTC. Its translation: CASSLDGGIHEQYF.

This sequence joins TRBV28 and TRBJ2-7; perhaps TRBD2 as D (5 bases). The CDR3 is 14 amino acids. V lost 5 bases to trimming and J lost 5 bases, with 16 bases between them. CDR1 and CDR2 (germline): MDHEN, SYDVKM. The CDR3 reads CASSGVGSKDEQYF. The DNA for the CDR3 is TGTGCCAGCAGTGGGGTGGGGAGCAAGGACGAGCAGTACTTC.

The J gene is TRBJ1-1, the V gene TRBV24-1; D ambiguous. The CDR3 sequence is 13 residues long. Trimming pared 8 bases from V and 0 bases from J, leaving 9 bases between. The germline CDR1 and CDR2 sequences are KGHDR and SFDVKD. The CDR3: CATMGEMNTEAFF. As DNA, the CDR3 is TGTGCCACCATGGGTGAAATGAACACTGAAGCTTTCTTT.

The chain uses TRBV4-2 and TRBJ1-3, with 7 bases aligning to TRBD1. The J segment lost 1 base and the V segment lost 2 bases, leaving 2 bases of the junction unmatched. The CDR3 runs to 15 residues. Looked up from germline, CDR1 is LGHNA and CDR2 is YNFKEQ. The CDR3 is CASSQSTGSGNTIYF. The CDR3 nucleotides read TGTGCCAGCAGCCAATCGACAGGGTCTGGAAACACCATATATTTT.

This chain joins TRBV10-2 and TRBJ2-1, with a tentative D call TRBD2 (7 bases). V shed 6 bases and J shed 0 bases, with 27 bases lying between them. The germline gives CDR1 WSHSY, CDR2 SAAADI. This CDR3 comprises 20 residues. CDR3 region: CASSYRRILGGLSSYNEQFF. The CDR3 DNA reads TGCGCCAGCAGCTATCGAAGGATTCTCGGGGGGCTAAGCTCCTACAATGAGCAGTTCTTC.

The rearrangement uses TRBV4-3 and TRBJ2-7, with 10 positions matching TRBD2. CDR3 length equals 14 residues. After removal of 1 base from V and 6 bases from J, the junction contained 3 bases not matched to a gene. The germline gives CDR1 LGHNA, CDR2 YSLEER. CDR3 amino acids: CASSQGVAGGEQYF. In DNA, the CDR3 is TGCGCCAGCAGCCAAGGGGTAGCGGGGGGCGAGCAGTACTTC.

The CDR3 sequence: CASSVVSVEGTQYF. CDR3 nucleotides: TGTGCCAGCAGCGTAGTTTCAGTGGAAGGTACGCAGTATTTT. This chain links TRBV9 with TRBJ2-3; D remains unclear. The CDR3 totals 14 residues. CDR1 SGDLS and CDR2 YYNGEE come from the germline V gene. Between the trimmed V and J ends, which lost 0 bases and 8 bases, there was a span of 13 bases.

The chain has TRBV18 and TRBJ1-1; TRBD1 is a possible D gene (5 bases). This CDR3 is built from 15 residues. Trimming stripped 3 bases from V and 6 bases from J, with 17 bases between. Germline V lookup: CDR1 KGHSH, CDR2 LQKENI. As DNA, the CDR3 is TGTGCCAGCTCACCGGGTTCGGGAGGGGAGGCTGAAGCTTTCTTT. Amino acids: CASSPGSGGEAEAFF.

The chain carries TRBV20-1 and TRBJ1-2; D unclear. V was cut by 3 bases and J by 1 base, with 12 bases left in between. Germline CDR1 and CDR2: DFQATT and SNEGSKA (reference sequence). There are 14 residues in the CDR3. This CDR3 reads CSASAPIDNYGYTF. CDR3 DNA: TGCAGTGCTAGTGCCCCGATCGATAACTATGGCTACACCTTC.

This rearrangement joins TRBV30 to TRBJ1-1; 7 nucleotides match TRBD1. The CDR3 sequence is 15 residues long. V lost 0 bases, J lost 5 bases, and 9 bases stayed unmatched. The germline CDR1 and CDR2 sequences are GTSNPN and SVGIG (reference sequence). The CDR3 is CAWSVRETGPTEAFF. CDR3 in DNA: TGTGCCTGGAGTGTACGGGAGACAGGGCCGACTGAAGCTTTCTTT.

The rearrangement uses TRBV6-5 and TRBJ2-1; tentative D call: TRBD2 (6 bases). The CDR3 consists of 15 residues. Trimming pared 0 bases from V and 4 bases from J, leaving 10 bases between. Germline CDR1 is MNHEY and CDR2 is SVGAGI. The CDR3 protein is CASSYSSGDYNEQFF. The CDR3 nucleotides are TGTGCCAGCAGTTACTCATCGGGGGATTACAATGAGCAGTTCTTC.

V and J are TRBV6-2 or TRBV6-3 and TRBJ2-6, with no clear D. Germline V lookup: CDR1 MNHEY, CDR2 SVGEGT. The CDR3 loop spans 15 amino acids. The V and J ends lost 6 bases and 0 bases respectively, with 9 bases between them. In DNA form, the CDR3 reads TGTGCCAGCAGCGACCCGGACTCTGGGGCCAACGTCCTGACTTTC. Translated, it gives CASSDPDSGANVLTF.

The chain has TRBV6-1 and TRBJ2-2; 7 nucleotides match TRBD1. In germline, CDR1 is MNHNS, CDR2 SASEGT. The CDR3 is 14 residues long. Trimming cost V 2 bases and J 6 bases; bases outside gene matches: 3. CDR3 DNA sequence: TGTGCCAGCAGTGAAAGACAGGGTTCCGGGGAGCTGTTTTTT. Translated, it gives CASSERQGSGELFF.

The genes are TRBV6-2 or TRBV6-3 and TRBJ2-7, with unresolved D. Germline CDR1 is MNHEY and CDR2 is SVGEGT. Trimming pared 1 base from V and 2 bases from J, leaving 12 bases between. The CDR3 consists of 15 residues. CDR3 coding DNA: TGTGCCAGCAGTTACTTTGCCAGGTTACCCTACGAGCAGTACTTC. This sequence encodes CASSYFARLPYEQYF.

The genes are TRBV5-1 and TRBJ1-1; 8 nucleotides line up with TRBD1. This CDR3 has 14 amino acids. The germline V gene encodes CDR1 SGHRS and CDR2 YFSETQ. The V and J ends lost 0 bases and 7 bases, in that order; junction bases with no gene match: 5. Written as DNA, the CDR3 is TGCGCCAGCAGCTTGGGGACAGGGAGGGATGAAGCTTTCTTT. Its translation: CASSLGTGRDEAFF.

For this clone: One end of the junction varies from germline; a read error may be responsible. This same CDR3 is encoded by further DNA sequences in the sample. J is TRBJ1-2 and V is TRBV29-1; D call uncertain. CDR1 and CDR2 from the germline V gene are SQVTM and ANQGSEA. This CDR3 spans 12 amino acids. CDR3 sequence reads: CSVETGSYGYTF. DNA of the CDR3: TGCAGCGTTGAAACGGGTAGCTATGGCTATACCTTC. Filled out from reference TRBV29-1 and TRBJ1-2, the complete variable domain reads SAVISQKPSRDICQRGTSLTIQCQVDSQVTMMFWYRQQPGQSLTLIATANQGSEATYESGFVIDKFPISRPNLTFSTLTVSNMSPEDSSIYLCSVETGSYGYTFGSGTRLTVV.

The CDR3 reads CASSPQGAGEQYF. The DNA of the CDR3 is TGTGCCAGCAGCCCCCAGGGGGCTGGGGAGCAGTACTTC. V and J are TRBV7-3 and TRBJ2-7; 8 bases are a match to TRBD1. Germline V CDR1 and CDR2: SGHTA, FQGTGA. The trim removed 5 bases at V and 7 bases at J, leaving 7 bases unmatched. The CDR3 extends over 13 amino acids.

This clone occurred once. This sequence joins TRBV6-5 and TRBJ2-7; the match to TRBD1 covers 8 bases. This CDR3 spans 14 amino acids. Germline values: CDR1 MNHEY, CDR2 SVGAGI. Trimming cost V 5 bases and J 9 bases; bases outside gene matches: 12. In nucleotides, the CDR3 is TGTGCCAGCAGTCGCACGGACAGGGAGGTGCGGCAGTACTTC. Translated, it gives CASSRTDREVRQYF.